The TCR beta chain under discussion was sequenced for a study of T cell responses to AZD1222 COVID-19 vaccine. Sequencing was performed with immunoSEQ multiplex PCR; in TCRdb, only in-frame clones are kept and a portion is missing. The sample lists about 130,000 clones, 88% occurring once. The ends were cut back, 4 bases at V and 5 bases at J, with 11 bases in the middle. The CDR3 extends over 13 amino acids. Germline V lookup: CDR1 GTSNPN, CDR2 SVGIG (reference sequence). Study observations and caveats: Two AZD1222 doses significantly raised spike-specific TCR breadth and depth over controls. Among vaccine-associated CD4 TCRs, coverage spanned spike, with dominance at 160-218 and 743-854. The reported proportion of spike-specific TCRs targeting unmutated variant regions was nearly half. There were repertoire samples only from the period after the peak T cell response.

Comment on this clone: What it binds is not known.

This chain connects TRBV30 to TRBJ1-4; D is unresolved. This sample comprised peripheral blood, obtained on day 0 of AZD1222 vaccination. The receptor was isolated from an adult in good health. CDR3 in DNA: TGTGCCTGGATGCGGGCCTACAATGAAAAACTGTTTTTT. Translation gives CAWMRAYNEKLFF.